This TCR beta chain was identified in a study of T cell responses to AZD1222 COVID-19 vaccine. Study in general: Second-dose groups at about 4 or about 12 weeks were pooled.

This clone was recorded only once. Antigen: not known. Using immunoSEQ multiplex PCR, the repertoire was profiled, and TCRdb retains in-frame clones only, with some absent. The sample lists 160,000 or so clones, less than 95% occurring once. Germline CDR1 and CDR2: SEHNR and FQNEAQ (reference sequence). This CDR3 comprises 12 residues. V was clipped by 3 bases and J by 7 bases, with 9 bases between them. Study-level points and caveats: The peak T cell response came first, and repertoires were sampled only after it. Among those given AZD1222, only 5 to 7 were seropositive at baseline.

The starting material was peripheral blood, obtained on day 0 of AZD1222 vaccination. The receptor was isolated from an adult in good health. The chain employs TRBV7-9 and TRBJ1-2; weak D call: TRBD1 (6 bases). CDR3 amino acids: CASSFIRGGYTF. CDR3 sequence (DNA): TGTGCCAGCAGCTTTATCAGGGGTGGCTACACCTTC.